The clone carrying this TCR beta chain occurred a few times. The data stem from a study of OX40 agonist ivuxolimab in advanced cancers. Data came from immunoSEQ multiplex PCR; TCRdb stores just in-frame clones and leaves some out. The data show 37,000 or so clones, 85% to 90% seen once. The CDR3 extends over 15 amino acids. V lost 0 bases and J 3 bases, leaving 12 bases between the germline ends. Germline V CDR1 and CDR2: SGDLS, YYNGEE. The source was CD4+ or CD8+ T cells sorted from blood, collected in a trial of the OX40 agonist ivuxolimab. The V call is TRBV9, the J call TRBJ1-1; a possible D gene is TRBD1 (5 bases). The receptor was derived from an adult with an advanced solid tumor such as melanoma, head and neck, liver or kidney cancer. The CDR3 DNA sequence: TGTGCCAGCAGCGTAGTCGACAGATCTGACACTGAAGCTTTCTTT. It specifies CASSVVDRSDTEAFF.